Presented here are 2 T cell receptor delta chains from one specimen sequenced in a study of γδ T cells in repeated Plasmodium falciparum infection. Flow sorting of PBMC yielded separate Vgamma9/Vdelta2+ and Vdelta2-negative gammadelta T cell populations for bulk repertoire analysis. TCRdb redid the clone calls on the multiplex PCR reads with CATT. The sample records more than 45,000 delta-chain clones, around 1.7% being singletons. The source material was gamma-delta T cells from blood. The origin of the receptors is a pool of human donors (malaria-infected and uninfected, not separated).

This clone was seen repeatedly, ten times or more. TCRdb's entry gives the protein of a much larger clone, which mismatches this DNA's translation at residue 3, likely from a read error; the protein reported here is translated from the DNA. This rearrangement joins TRDV2 to TRDJ3; 10 bases map to TRDD3. The CDR3 has 21 residues. Germline CDR1 GEAIGNYY, CDR2 EKD. CDR3 nucleotides: TGTGCCCGTGACTCGTCCTGTACTGGGGGATTGGTCTCCTGGGACACCCGACAGATGTTTTTC. Amino acid sequence: CARDSSCTGGLVSWDTRQMFF.

There are a few counts of this clone. The likely explanation is a read error, given a far larger clone one base away. The same CDR3 is also encoded by other DNA sequences in this sample. V usage is TRDV1 and J usage is TRDJ1; D call uncertain. Germline V lookup: CDR1 TSWWSYY, CDR2 QGS. V was clipped by 2 bases and J by 9 bases, with 43 bases between them. The CDR3 spans 23 residues. The CDR3 nucleotides are TGTGCTCTTGGGGAAGACCCGTCCCCTCTCTATAAGTCATTCTCCCCGTACACCGACGAACTCATCTTT. Translation: CALGEDPSPLYKSFSPYTDELIF.